A selection of T cell receptor beta chains follows, all from one sample in a study of molecular identifiers for immune sequencing clone quantification. TCRdb independently ran MiXCR on the PCR reads; one entry per CDR3 protein. The sample lists more than 85,000 distinct CDR3 sequences, 30% to 45% occurring once. The sample consisted of naive CD8+ T cells from blood, with Jurkat cell RNA spiked in. All receptors derive from a human donor in good health. Some libraries in this study had Jurkat cell RNA spiked in. Both conserved end residues are part of each CDR3. A D gene is named only where the DNA matches it firmly. A clone size is listed for some rows: how often the clone was seen (once, few, many), or a class if it is expanded.

V	D	size	J	CDR3	DNA
TRBV20-1	-	-	TRBJ1-5	CSARDPAGRNQPQHF	TGCAGTGCTAGAGATCCCGCAGGCCGCAATCAGCCCCAGCATTTT
TRBV12-3/TRBV12-4	-	-	TRBJ1-2	CASSLGSYGYTF	TGTGCCAGCAGTTTGGGCAGCTACGGCTACACCTTC
TRBV7-2	TRBD2	few	TRBJ2-7	CASSLALGLAGEQYF	TGTGCCAGCAGCTTAGCTTTGGGACTAGCGGGGGAGCAGTACTTC
TRBV20-1	-	once	TRBJ1-5	CSASPLTEEQPQHF	TGCAGTGCTAGCCCCCTGACGGAGGAGCAGCCCCAGCATTTT
TRBV5-1	-	few	TRBJ1-5	CASSPSAYSNNQPQHF	TGCGCCAGCAGCCCGTCCGCTTATAGCAACAATCAGCCCCAGCATTTT
TRBV6-5	-	-	TRBJ1-1	CASSYSRYPEAFF	TGTGCCAGCAGTTACTCAAGGTATCCTGAAGCTTTCTTT
TRBV9	-	few	TRBJ2-1	CASSVGRGSYNEQFF	TGTGCCAGCAGCGTAGGACGAGGATCCTACAATGAGCAGTTCTTC
TRBV29-1	-	-	TRBJ2-7	CSVLTGVGEQYF	TGCAGCGTCCTAACGGGGGTGGGCGAGCAGTACTTC
TRBV9	-	-	TRBJ1-1	CASGGNTEAFF	TGTGCCAGCGGAGGGAACACTGAAGCTTTCTTT
TRBV4-2	-	few	TRBJ2-3	CASSQDFPGDSSTDTQYF	TGTGCCAGCAGCCAAGACTTCCCAGGGGATTCGAGCACAGATACGCAGTATTTT
TRBV25-1	-	few	TRBJ1-1	CASSAQMNTEAVF	TGTGCCAGCAGTGCACAGATGAACACTGAAGCTGTCTTT
TRBV6-2/TRBV6-3	-	few	TRBJ2-3	CASSTYSTDTQYF	TGTGCCAGCAGTACGTATAGCACAGATACGCAGTATTTT
TRBV4-1	TRBD1	-	TRBJ2-1	CASRHGQGYDNEQFF	TGCGCCAGCAGGCATGGACAGGGGTACGACAATGAGCAGTTCTTC
TRBV9	-	many	TRBJ2-5	CASSVAGNYF	TGTGCCAGCAGCGTCGCGGGTAACTACTTC
TRBV6-2/TRBV6-3	TRBD1	many	TRBJ1-1	CASSYSAGGNTEAFF	TGTGCCAGCAGTTACTCCGCAGGGGGGAACACTGAAGCTTTCTTT
TRBV3-1	-	-	TRBJ1-5	CASSQVFRLPHQPQHF	TGTGCCAGCAGCCAAGTTTTTAGGCTTCCACATCAGCCCCAGCATTTT
TRBV3-1	-	few	TRBJ2-5	CASSPTLAATPQETQYF	TGTGCCAGCAGCCCAACCCTCGCGGCCACACCCCAAGAGACCCAGTACTTC
TRBV20-1	-	few	TRBJ2-7	CSALSGPTYEQYF	TGCAGTGCTTTGAGCGGGCCGACCTACGAGCAGTACTTC
TRBV4-3	-	-	TRBJ2-7	CASSHESARDGYEQYF	TGCGCCAGCAGCCATGAAAGTGCCCGGGACGGCTACGAGCAGTACTTC
TRBV28	-	many	TRBJ1-5	CASSLSRYNQPQHF	TGTGCCAGCAGTTTATCGCGGTACAATCAGCCCCAGCATTTT
TRBV27	-	-	TRBJ2-7	CASSLSDGEQYF	TGTGCTAGCAGTTTATCCGACGGCGAGCAGTACTTC
TRBV24-1	-	-	TRBJ2-1	CASSDLGGDSYNEQFF	TGTGCCTCCAGTGATTTGGGCGGTGACTCCTACAATGAGCAGTTCTTC
TRBV7-9	TRBD2	few	TRBJ2-1	CASSLTSGRASNEQFF	TGTGCCAGCAGCTTGACTAGCGGGAGGGCCTCGAATGAGCAGTTCTTC
TRBV5-3	-	-	TRBJ1-1	CASSVQTEAFF	TGTGCCAGCAGCGTACAGACTGAAGCTTTCTTT
TRBV6-2/TRBV6-3	-	few	TRBJ2-7	CASSPHRAEQYF	TGTGCCAGCAGTCCTCACAGGGCCGAGCAGTACTTC
TRBV27	-	-	TRBJ1-6	CASSSEPNSPLHF	TGTGCCAGCAGCTCTGAGCCTAATTCACCCCTCCACTTT
TRBV29-1	TRBD1	few	TRBJ2-1	CSARQGYNEQFF	TGCAGCGCCCGACAGGGGTACAATGAGCAGTTCTTC
TRBV29-1	-	-	TRBJ2-7	CSVEAGQPYEQYF	TGCAGCGTTGAAGCGGGACAACCTTACGAGCAGTACTTC
TRBV6-5	-	-	TRBJ2-7	CASSYRYEQYF	TGTGCCAGCAGTTACCGCTACGAGCAGTACTTC
TRBV27	TRBD1	-	TRBJ2-3	CASSLGQGAADTQYF	TGTGCCAGCAGTTTGGGACAGGGGGCTGCAGATACGCAGTATTTT
TRBV28	-	-	TRBJ2-7	CASSFPGNLFEQYF	TGTGCCAGCAGTTTCCCCGGGAACCTCTTCGAGCAGTACTTC
TRBV4-3	TRBD1	few	TRBJ1-3	CASSPGQPWLAPGNTIYF	TGCGCCAGCAGCCCGGGACAGCCCTGGCTGGCGCCTGGAAACACCATATATTTT
TRBV4-3	-	-	TRBJ2-7	CASSPPAPRQGEQYF	TGCGCCAGCAGCCCCCCCGCCCCCAGACAAGGCGAGCAGTACTTC
TRBV9	TRBD1	-	TRBJ1-5	CASSDTGEPQPQHF	TGTGCCAGCAGCGATACAGGGGAGCCTCAGCCCCAGCATTTT
TRBV28	TRBD1	few	TRBJ2-2	CASIRGLTNTGELYF	TGTGCCAGCATCAGGGGGCTCACGAACACCGGGGAGCTGTATTTT
TRBV2	TRBD2	once	TRBJ2-3	CARLTSGCADTQYF	TGTGCCAGACTGACTAGCGGGTGCGCAGATACGCAGTATTTT
TRBV28	-	many	TRBJ2-7	CASSLLPGPYEQYF	TGTGCCAGCAGTCTTCTCCCCGGGCCCTACGAGCAGTACTTC
TRBV6-5	TRBD2	many	TRBJ2-3	CASGLAGDPDTQYF	TGTGCCAGCGGCTTAGCGGGAGACCCAGATACGCAGTATTTT
TRBV20-1	TRBD1	few	TRBJ1-5	CSATPHTGGRIIQPQHF	TGCAGTGCTACCCCACACACAGGGGGAAGAATCATTCAGCCCCAGCATTTT
TRBV28	TRBD2	-	TRBJ2-7	CASSFPALAGAPYEQYF	TGTGCCAGCAGTTTTCCCGCCCTAGCGGGGGCCCCCTACGAGCAGTACTTC
TRBV2	-	many	TRBJ2-3	CATRRGAVATDTQYF	TGTGCCACCCGGAGGGGAGCGGTTGCAACAGATACGCAGTATTTT
TRBV5-5	-	many	TRBJ1-5	CASSLYGDYSNQPQHF	TGTGCCAGCAGCTTGTATGGAGACTATAGCAATCAGCCCCAGCATTTT
TRBV7-9	TRBD1	-	TRBJ1-1	CASSLAPLNTGDLEAFF	TGTGCCAGCAGCTTAGCCCCCCTTAACACAGGGGATCTTGAAGCTTTCTTT
TRBV7-2	-	-	TRBJ2-1	CASSLRSISYNEQFF	TGTGCCAGCAGCTTACGATCAATCTCCTACAATGAGCAGTTCTTC
TRBV7-9	-	many	TRBJ2-7	CASSRDASYEQYF	TGTGCCAGCAGCCGGGACGCCAGCTACGAGCAGTACTTC
TRBV7-9	-	-	TRBJ2-7	CASSLVASYEQYF	TGTGCCAGCAGCTTAGTAGCGTCCTACGAGCAGTACTTC
TRBV7-3	-	-	TRBJ2-2	CASSLHLDNTGELFF	TGTGCCAGCAGCTTACATCTGGACAACACCGGGGAGCTGTTTTTT
TRBV29-1	-	few	TRBJ1-2	CGVPDSPYGYTF	TGCGGCGTCCCGGACAGTCCCTATGGCTACACCTTC
TRBV28	-	-	TRBJ2-7	CASSPNLAPGEQCF	TGTGCCAGCAGTCCCAACCTGGCCCCAGGGGAGCAGTGCTTC
TRBV5-1	TRBD2	-	TRBJ2-1	CASSYQGLAGHRYNEQFF	TGCGCCAGCAGCTACCAGGGACTAGCGGGCCACCGATACAATGAGCAGTTCTTC
TRBV29-1	-	-	TRBJ1-1	CSVARNTEAFF	TGCAGCGTTGCTCGGAACACTGAAGCTTTCTTT
TRBV15	-	-	TRBJ2-2	CATSSKLSGTGELYF	TGTGCCACCAGCTCGAAATTGAGTGGAACCGGGGAGCTGTATTTT
TRBV7-3	-	-	TRBJ1-4	CASSLTGGEKLFF	TGTGCCAGCAGCTTAACAGGCGGAGAAAAACTGTTTTTT
TRBV28	-	-	TRBJ2-7	CASRLSLGEQYF	TGTGCCAGCAGATTAAGTCTGGGCGAGCAGTACTTC
TRBV9	TRBD2	few	TRBJ2-5	CASSVRREGETQYF	TGTGCCAGCAGCGTGAGGCGGGAGGGCGAGACCCAGTACTTC